The clone carrying this TCR beta chain was counted ten times or more. Its cognate antigen is unknown. This CDR3 region has 17 residues. Germline V lookup: CDR1 MNHEY, CDR2 SVGAGI. Trimming cost V 4 bases and J 4 bases; bases outside gene matches: 12. These data originate in a study of response to subunit inactivated influenza vaccine. Regarding the study as a whole: Seasonal influenza vaccination, on each occasion, was suggested by the authors to recruit few new T cells.

TCRdb reanalysed the RT-PCR reads using MiXCR and keeps one entry per CDR3 protein. The table shows 400,000 to 650,000 distinct CDR3 sequences, with approximately 7.3% occurring only once. The V call is TRBV6-5, the J call TRBJ2-7, with TRBD2 matching over 11 bases. The clonotype originates from a man between 50 and 70 years old who received an inactivated influenza vaccine. Sequencing used PBMCs from blood, obtained 23 months after vaccination. The CDR3 coding sequence is TGTGCCAGCAGTTTGGAGGGGCTAGCGGGAGGTGCTTACGAGCAGTACTTC. It is translated as CASSLEGLAGGAYEQYF.